The T cell receptor (beta chain) under discussion was sequenced for a study of shared clonotypes between healthy human individuals. Whole-study findings and limits: The rarefaction results pointed to incomplete sorted-subset sequencing despite large depth. Sharing of clonotypes among donors was expected to vary with sequencing depth.

The CDR3 has 18 residues. Germline V gene sequence: CDR1 SGHAT, CDR2 FQDESV (reference sequence). V shed 5 bases and J 1 base; nucleotides not matched to a gene: 13. Naive CD8 cells lacked CD45RO, underwent positive selection for CCR7 and left out terminally differentiated effector memory CD45RA+ cells. TCRdb's table, derived via immunoSEQ multiplex PCR, lists solely in-frame clones and lacks some. Of around 640,000 clones in the sample, about 95% were seen once. Details on this clone: Its antigen remains unidentified.

The clonotype was recovered from a woman aged 25 to 39 in good health. The sample comprised naive CD8+ T cells sorted from blood. V usage is TRBV11-1 and J usage is TRBJ2-2; TRBD2 matches 7 bases. Written as DNA, the CDR3 is TGTGCCAGCAGCCTCCCGCTAGCGGAGGAGGTGAACACCGGGGAGCTGTTTTTT. Protein product: CASSLPLAEEVNTGELFF. Filled out from reference TRBV11-1 and TRBJ2-2, the complete variable domain reads EAEVAQSPRYKITEKSQAVAFWCDPISGHATLYWYRQILGQGPELLVQFQDESVVDDSQLPKDRFSAERLKGVDSTLKIQPAELGDSAMYLCASSLPLAEEVNTGELFFGEGSRLTVL.